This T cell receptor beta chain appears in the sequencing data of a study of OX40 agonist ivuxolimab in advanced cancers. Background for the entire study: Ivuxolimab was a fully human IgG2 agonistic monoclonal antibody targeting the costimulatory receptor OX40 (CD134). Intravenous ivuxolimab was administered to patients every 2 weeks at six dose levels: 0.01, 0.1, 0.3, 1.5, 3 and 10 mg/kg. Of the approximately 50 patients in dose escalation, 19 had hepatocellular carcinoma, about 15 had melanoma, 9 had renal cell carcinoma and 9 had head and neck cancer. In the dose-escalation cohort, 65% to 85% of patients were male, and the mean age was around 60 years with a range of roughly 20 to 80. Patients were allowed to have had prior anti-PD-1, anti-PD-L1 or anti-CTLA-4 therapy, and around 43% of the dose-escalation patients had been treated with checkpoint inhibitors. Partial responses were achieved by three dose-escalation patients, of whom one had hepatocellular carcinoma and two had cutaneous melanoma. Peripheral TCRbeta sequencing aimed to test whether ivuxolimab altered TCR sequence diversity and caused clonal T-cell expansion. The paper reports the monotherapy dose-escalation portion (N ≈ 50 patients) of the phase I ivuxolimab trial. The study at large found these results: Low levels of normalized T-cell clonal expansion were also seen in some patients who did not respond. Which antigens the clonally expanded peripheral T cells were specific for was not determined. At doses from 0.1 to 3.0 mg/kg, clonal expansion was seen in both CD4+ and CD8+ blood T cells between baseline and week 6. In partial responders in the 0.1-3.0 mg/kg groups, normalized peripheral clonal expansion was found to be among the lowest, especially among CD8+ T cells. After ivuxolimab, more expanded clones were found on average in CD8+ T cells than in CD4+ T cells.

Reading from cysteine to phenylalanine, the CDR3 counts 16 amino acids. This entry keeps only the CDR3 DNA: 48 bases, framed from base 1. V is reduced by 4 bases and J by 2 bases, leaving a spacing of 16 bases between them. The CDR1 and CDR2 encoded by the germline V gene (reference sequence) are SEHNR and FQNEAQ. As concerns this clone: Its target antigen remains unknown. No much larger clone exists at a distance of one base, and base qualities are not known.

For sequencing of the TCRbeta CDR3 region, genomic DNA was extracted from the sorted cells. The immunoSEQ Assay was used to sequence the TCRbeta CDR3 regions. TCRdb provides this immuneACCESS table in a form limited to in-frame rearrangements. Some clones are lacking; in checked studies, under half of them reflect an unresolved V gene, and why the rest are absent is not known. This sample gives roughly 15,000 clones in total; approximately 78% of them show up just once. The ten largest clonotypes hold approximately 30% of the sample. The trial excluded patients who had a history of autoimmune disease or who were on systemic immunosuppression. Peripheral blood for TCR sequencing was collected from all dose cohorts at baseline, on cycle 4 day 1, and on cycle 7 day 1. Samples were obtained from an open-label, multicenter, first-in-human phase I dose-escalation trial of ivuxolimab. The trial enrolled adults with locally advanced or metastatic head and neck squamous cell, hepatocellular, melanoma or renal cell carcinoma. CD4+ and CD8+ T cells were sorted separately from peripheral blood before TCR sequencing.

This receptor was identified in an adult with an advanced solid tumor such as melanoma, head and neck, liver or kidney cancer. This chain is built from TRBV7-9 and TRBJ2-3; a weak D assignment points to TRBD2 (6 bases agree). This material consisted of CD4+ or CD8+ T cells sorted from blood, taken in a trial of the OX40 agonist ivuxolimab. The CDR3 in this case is CASSSLRGKDTDTQYF. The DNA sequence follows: TGTGCCAGCAGCTCCTTACGGGGGAAGGACACAGATACGCAGTATTTT.